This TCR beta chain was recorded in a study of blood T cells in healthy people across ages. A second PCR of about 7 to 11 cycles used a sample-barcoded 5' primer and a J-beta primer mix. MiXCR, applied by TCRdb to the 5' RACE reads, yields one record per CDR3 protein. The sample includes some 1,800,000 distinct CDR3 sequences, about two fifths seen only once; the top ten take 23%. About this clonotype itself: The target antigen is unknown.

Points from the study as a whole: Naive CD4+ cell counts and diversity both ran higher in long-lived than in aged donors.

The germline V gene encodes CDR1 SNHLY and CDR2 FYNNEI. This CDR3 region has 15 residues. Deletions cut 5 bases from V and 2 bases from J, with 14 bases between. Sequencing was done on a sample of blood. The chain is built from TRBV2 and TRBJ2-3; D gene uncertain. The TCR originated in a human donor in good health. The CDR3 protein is CASSPTLGITDTQYF. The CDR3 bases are TGTGCCAGCAGTCCGACACTTGGTATCACAGATACGCAGTATTTT.